This T cell receptor beta chain derives from a study of blood T cell repertoires in COVID-19. Study-wide context: The analysed material was cDNA or gDNA that came from T cells, B-cell-depleted T cells, or PBMCs.

The assay was immunoSEQ multiplex PCR, and TCRdb's table has in-frame clones only and misses some. The data contain 200,000 to 250,000 clones, around 89% of them singletons. The cohort comprised adults aged about 18 to 90 years residing in about two dozen US areas. Either two negative PCRs, clearance, or symptom resolution qualified Cohort 3 donors as recovered. The CDR3 consists of 14 residues. V dropped 3 bases and J dropped 0 bases, with 8 bases sitting between them. CDR1 is SNHLY, CDR2 FYNNEI, per germline. This receptor was obtained from a man younger than 40 who had recovered from COVID-19. The sample consisted of PBMCs or T cells enriched from blood (not recorded which). V gene TRBV2 combines with J gene TRBJ2-5, with D unclear. This chain's CDR3 is CASSDSAYQETQYF. Here the CDR3 DNA reads TGTGCCAGCAGTGATTCTGCGTACCAAGAGACCCAGTACTTC.